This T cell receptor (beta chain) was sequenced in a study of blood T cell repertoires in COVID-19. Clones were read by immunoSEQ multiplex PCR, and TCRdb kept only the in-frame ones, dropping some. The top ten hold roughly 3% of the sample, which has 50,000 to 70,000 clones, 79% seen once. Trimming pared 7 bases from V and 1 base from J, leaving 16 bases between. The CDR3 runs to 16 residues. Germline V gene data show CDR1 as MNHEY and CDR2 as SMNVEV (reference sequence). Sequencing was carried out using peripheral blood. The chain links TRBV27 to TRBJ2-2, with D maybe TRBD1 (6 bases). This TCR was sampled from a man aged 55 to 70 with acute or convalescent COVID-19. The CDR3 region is CASTSRTEMNTGELFF. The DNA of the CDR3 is TGTGCCAGCACCTCTCGGACAGAGATGAACACCGGGGAGCTGTTTTTT.